A single sample is the source of the 28 T cell receptor beta chains below, sequenced in a study of T cell repertoires in cytomegalovirus infection. Which antigens these TCRs recognize remains unknown. From the reads, TCRdb called clonotypes with MiXCR, one entry per CDR3 protein. The sample holds about 130,000 distinct CDR3 sequences, 32% seen once. The sequenced sample was CD8+ T cells from cultured PBMCs, obtained from culture after CMV antigen stimulation. The receptor source for this set is a human donor in good health (CMV status not recorded). Some clones in this sample may be carry-over from other donors' samples.

This clonotype was detected many times. The rearrangement links TRBV7-8 to TRBJ1-1, with D possibly being TRBD1 (5 bases). Germline V lookup: CDR1 SGHVS, CDR2 FQNEAQ. The CDR3 consists of 18 residues. V was trimmed by 5 bases and J by 1 base, leaving 23 bases between them. CDR3 in amino acids: CASSHTQGPDLGNTEAFF. CDR3 sequence (DNA): TGTGCCAGCAGCCACACTCAGGGCCCCGATTTAGGGAACACTGAAGCTTTCTTT.

The chain couples TRBV7-9 to TRBJ2-3; D assignment may be TRBD1 or TRBD2 (5 bases each). The CDR3 sequence is 13 residues long. CDR1 SEHNR and CDR2 FQNEAQ come from the germline V gene (reference sequence). V was shortened by 5 bases and J by 6 bases, with 12 bases between the two germline ends. CDR3 sequence reads: CASSQGTDDTQYF. The CDR3 region has the DNA TGTGCCAGCAGCCAAGGGACGGACGATACGCAGTATTTT.

In this sample, this clonotype turned up a few times. The V and J genes are TRBV19 and TRBJ1-6; no reliable D call. The CDR3 loop spans 14 amino acids. V dropped 10 bases and J dropped 2 bases, with 12 bases sitting between them. Per germline, CDR1 LNHDA and CDR2 SQIVND (reference sequence). The CDR3 DNA reads TGTGCCACCAATTCGGTGGCCTATAATTCACCCCTCCACTTT. This sequence encodes CATNSVAYNSPLHF.

This clonotype was observed a handful of times. This chain connects TRBV19 to TRBJ1-5; the match to TRBD1 covers 7 bases. The CDR3 totals 16 residues. The V gene's germline CDR1 is LNHDA and CDR2 SQIVND (reference sequence). After removal of 7 bases from V and 3 bases from J, the junction contained 12 bases not matched to a gene. Here the CDR3 DNA reads TGTGCCAGTACCGTATTCCGGGGACAGCACAATCAGCCCCAGCATTTT. Its protein is CASTVFRGQHNQPQHF.

The V call is TRBV9, the J call TRBJ1-2; no reliable D call. CDR1 and CDR2 from the germline V gene are SGDLS and YYNGEE. V dropped 9 bases and J dropped 6 bases, with 12 bases sitting between them. This CDR3 comprises 11 residues. CDR3 bases: TGTGCCACCTCAGGACGAAATGGCTACACCTTC. Protein product: CATSGRNGYTF.

With respect to this clonotype: The junction differs from germline at one of its ends, possibly a read error. The chain employs TRBV19 and TRBJ1-5; D is possibly TRBD1 (5 bases). CDR3 length: 14 residues. In germline, CDR1 is LNHDA, CDR2 SQIVND (reference sequence). The CDR3 DNA follows: TGTGCCGGTAGTCCACCAGGGTGGTATCAGCCCCAGCATTTT. It is translated as CAGSPPGWYQPQHF.

The gene calls are TRBV7-3 and TRBJ2-3; TRBD2 matches 9 bases. Germline assignment: CDR1 SGHTA and CDR2 FQGTGA. Germline trimming cut 2 bases from V and 0 bases from J; bases unmatched to any gene: 9. The CDR3 sequence is 18 residues long. The DNA for the CDR3 is TGTGCCAGCAGCTTAGGGCCTAGCGGGGCACTAAGCACAGATACGCAGTATTTT. Translated: CASSLGPSGALSTDTQYF.

The genes are TRBV4-1 and TRBJ1-5; possible D gene TRBD1, 5 bases. The CDR3 is 17 residues long. Trimming shortened V by 4 bases and J by 4 bases, and 20 bases separated the two germline ends. Germline V CDR1 and CDR2: MGHRA, YSYEKL. CDR3 DNA: TGCGCCAGCAGCCTGAAAACCCCGGGACCGATTAATCAGCCCCAGCATTTT. This translates into CASSLKTPGPINQPQHF.

The chain is built from TRBV7-2 and TRBJ2-5, with D hard to call. Trimming stripped 1 base from V and 4 bases from J, with 16 bases between. This CDR3 is built from 16 residues. Germline V gives CDR1 SGHTA, CDR2 FQGNSA. Here the CDR3 DNA reads TGTGCCAGCAGCTTAGAGTTTGGCAGATCCCTAGAGACCCAGTACTTC. It specifies CASSLEFGRSLETQYF.

This chain uses TRBV27 with TRBJ1-5; D possibly corresponds to TRBD1 (5 bases). The CDR3 runs 15 residues. V was pared by 2 bases and J by 4 bases, with 12 bases between. The germline gives CDR1 MNHEY, CDR2 SMNVEV (reference sequence). CDR3 DNA sequence: TGTGCCAGCAGTTTAGTACAGGCCGTTAATCAGCCCCAGCATTTT. This translates into CASSLVQAVNQPQHF.

This clonotype showed up just once. The CDR3 spells CASSEGPQPYEQYF. Written as DNA, the CDR3 is TGTGCCAGCAGTGAAGGGCCTCAACCCTACGAGCAGTACTTC. The J gene is TRBJ2-7, the V gene TRBV6-1; D unclear. The CDR3 consists of 14 residues. CDR1 and CDR2 (germline): MNHNS, SASEGT. Trimming cost V 1 base and J 2 bases, with 9 bases left between them.

The CDR3 region is CASRGDRGRDEQFF. Here the CDR3 DNA reads TGTGCCAGCAGAGGGGACAGGGGGAGAGATGAGCAGTTCTTC. The chain has TRBV12-3 or TRBV12-4 and TRBJ2-1, with 11 bases matching TRBD1. After removal of 6 bases from V and 8 bases from J, the junction contained 6 bases not matched to a gene. The CDR3 consists of 14 residues.

The chain recombines TRBV19 with TRBJ2-5; 10 nucleotides match TRBD1. Per germline, CDR1 LNHDA and CDR2 SQIVND (reference sequence). The CDR3 has 15 amino acids. The V gene end was trimmed by 10 bases and the J gene end by 2 bases; junction bases not matched to a gene: 10. The CDR3 DNA follows: TGTGCCACCCGCAACTGGGACAGGGGTCAAGAGACCCAGTACTTC. Translation: CATRNWDRGQETQYF.

The chain has TRBV25-1 and TRBJ2-1, with D hard to call. The germline CDR1 and CDR2 sequences are MGHDK and SYGVNS. This CDR3 is 13 amino acids long. V dropped 1 base and J dropped 13 bases, with 14 bases sitting between them. CDR3 in amino acids: CASSELSLRPQFF. CDR3 nucleotides: TGTGCCAGCAGTGAATTAAGCCTCCGGCCCCAGTTCTTC.

Written as DNA, the CDR3 is TGTGCCAGCATAATGGGGGCAGTGACCCAGTACTTC. Its protein is CASIMGAVTQYF. This rearrangement joins TRBV6-1 to TRBJ2-5; D is possibly TRBD1 (6 bases). Per germline, CDR1 MNHNS and CDR2 SASEGT. The CDR3 loop spans 12 amino acids. Trimming took 7 bases from V and 7 from J, leaving 13 bases between them.

This clonotype has ten or more counts. This chain connects TRBV7-2 to TRBJ1-5; D remains ambiguous. The CDR3 loop spans 15 amino acids. Germline assignment: CDR1 SGHTA and CDR2 FQGNSA. Trimming left V 5 bases short and J 4 bases short, with 15 bases between. The CDR3: CASSQDGVANQPQHF. CDR3 nucleotides: TGTGCCAGCAGCCAAGACGGAGTAGCAAATCAGCCCCAGCATTTT.

The rearrangement uses TRBV19 and TRBJ2-1, with D perhaps TRBD2 (6 bases). Trimming left V 5 bases short and J 7 bases short, with 15 bases between. This CDR3 has 14 amino acids. The germline V gene encodes CDR1 LNHDA and CDR2 SQIVND (reference sequence). The CDR3 DNA is TGTGCCAGTAGTTGGTCGGGAGAAGTAAATGAGCAGTTCTTC. Amino acid sequence: CASSWSGEVNEQFF.

The gene calls are TRBV28 and TRBJ2-5; 13 nucleotides agree with TRBD2. This CDR3 comprises 17 residues. Germline V gene data show CDR1 as MDHEN and CDR2 as SYDVKM. With V trimmed by 3 bases and J by 3 bases, 7 bases remained unmatched. The CDR3 reads CASSFITSGGAEETQYF. The DNA for the CDR3 is TGTGCCAGCAGTTTTATCACTAGCGGGGGGGCCGAAGAGACCCAGTACTTC.

V gene TRBV10-3 combines with J gene TRBJ2-3, with 10 bases fitting TRBD2. Germline loops: CDR1 ENHRY, CDR2 SYGVKD. The CDR3 contains 15 residues. Trimming took 3 bases from V and 0 from J; bases not matched to a gene: 0. Here the CDR3 DNA reads TGTGCCATCAGTGATAGCGGGGGGAGCACAGATACGCAGTATTTT. This encodes CAISDSGGSTDTQYF.

There are many counts of this clonotype. This chain joins TRBV4-1 and TRBJ1-1, with TRBD1 as a possible D gene (5 bases). CDR1 is MGHRA and CDR2 is YSYEKL in the germline V gene. This CDR3 has 15 residues. Trimming took off 3 bases at V and 1 base at J, with 12 bases between the two ends. CDR3 DNA sequence: TGCGCCAGCAGCCAGCAGGGACTCGCGAACACTGAAGCTTTCTTT. It translates to CASSQQGLANTEAFF.

A remark on this clonotype: One end of the junction is discordant with germline, which a read error may explain. The chain combines TRBV4-1 with TRBJ1-4; a possible D gene is TRBD1 (6 bases). This CDR3 contains 15 residues. CDR1 and CDR2 (germline): MGHRA, YSYEKL. CDR3 in DNA: TGTGCCAGCAGCGGAGGACAGAATTCCAATGAAAAACTGTTTTTT. Protein product: CASSGGQNSNEKLFF.

In this sample, this clonotype turned up a few times. The chain is built from TRBV7-9 and TRBJ2-3, with D unresolved. V was shortened by 6 bases and J by 2 bases, with 9 bases between the two germline ends. Germline assignment: CDR1 SEHNR and CDR2 FQNEAQ (reference sequence). The CDR3 is 13 residues long. The CDR3 nucleotides read TGTGCCAGCAGGAGGACCCCCACAGATACGCAGTATTTT. It yields the protein CASRRTPTDTQYF.

This clonotype occurred many times. This chain joins TRBV7-6 and TRBJ2-1; 14 positions agree with TRBD2. V trimming: 5 bases; J trimming: 4 bases; junction bases outside the gene matches: 4. This CDR3 has 16 amino acids. Germline V gene data show CDR1 as SGHVS and CDR2 as FNYEAQ. The CDR3 DNA sequence: TGTGCCAGCAGCGCCGGACTAGCGGGGGGTTACAATGAGCAGTTCTTC. Encoded protein: CASSAGLAGGYNEQFF.

The rearrangement uses TRBV5-1 and TRBJ1-2, with a weak D call TRBD1 (6 bases). V was pared by 4 bases and J by 0 bases, with 16 bases between. CDR3 size: 16 residues. Germline loops: CDR1 SGHRS, CDR2 YFSETQ. CDR3 in amino acids: CASSPYGGGSNYGYTF. As DNA, the CDR3 is TGCGCCAGCAGCCCTTATGGGGGCGGATCTAACTATGGCTACACCTTC.

The chain has TRBV7-2 and TRBJ2-3; no clear D. V lost 7 bases, J lost 8 bases, and 10 bases lay in between. Germline V gene lookup returns CDR1 SGHTA and CDR2 FQGNSA. The CDR3 length is 11 residues. The CDR3 loop reads CASIDQVTQYF. The CDR3 DNA follows: TGTGCCAGCATCGACCAGGTTACGCAGTATTTT.

Ten or more counts support this clonotype. V and J are TRBV7-2 and TRBJ1-1; 8 positions match TRBD1. V gave up 5 bases and J gave up 0 bases; unmatched junction bases: 8. The CDR3 is 16 residues long. Germline assignment: CDR1 SGHTA and CDR2 FQGNSA. This chain's CDR3 is CASSGDRIDMNTEAFF. CDR3 bases: TGTGCCAGCAGCGGGGACAGGATAGACATGAACACTGAAGCTTTCTTT.

This clonotype occurred a few times. V usage is TRBV7-6 and J usage is TRBJ1-4; D not certain. The germline V gene has CDR1 SGHVS and CDR2 FNYEAQ. Trimming took off 8 bases at V and 3 bases at J, with 16 bases between the two ends. This CDR3 has 15 residues. The CDR3 bases are TGTGCCAGCGGACCCGGCCCGATTCCTAATGAAAAACTGTTTTTT. Translation gives CASGPGPIPNEKLFF.

This sequence joins TRBV4-1 and TRBJ1-4; TRBD1 is a possible D gene (6 bases). Looked up from germline, CDR1 is MGHRA and CDR2 is YSYEKL. The CDR3 is 14 residues long. Trimming removed 0 bases from V and 12 bases from J, with 14 bases in between. The CDR3 sequence is CASSQEAGQSELFF. CDR3 DNA sequence: TGCGCCAGCAGCCAAGAAGCGGGACAAAGTGAACTGTTTTTT.